The clone carrying this TCR beta chain was seen a few times. Its antigen is not identified. Every patient had relapsed following autologous stem cell transplantation, and cohorts differed in brentuximab vedotin exposure. Patients had relapsed/refractory classical Hodgkin lymphoma with complete response, partial response or progressive disease as best response. Assay used: immunoSEQ multiplex PCR; TCRdb lists only in-frame clones, some missing. The sample holds 31,000 or so clones, around 71% seen once. The data derive from a study of PD-1 blockade in classical Hodgkin lymphoma. At the level of the study: Patients were treated with nivolumab at 3 mg/kg, and this was given intravenously every 2 weeks. Broader study findings: CD4+ TCR diversity, unlike CD8+, climbed significantly by C4D1. When set against healthy donors, newly diagnosed patients were reported to show lower baseline TCR diversity.

In germline, CDR1 is LNHDA, CDR2 SQIVND (reference sequence). The CDR3 has 15 residues. Unmatched junction bases numbered 3, after V lost 5 bases and J lost 2 bases. The sequences come from peripheral blood mononuclear cells (PBMCs), collected before the second cycle of nivolumab. The TCR sequence derives from a human donor with classical Hodgkin lymphoma. The chain has TRBV19 and TRBJ2-2, with 9 bases aligning to TRBD2. CDR3 residues: CASSSGLANTGELFF. CDR3 DNA: TGTGCCAGTAGTTCGGGACTAGCAAACACCGGGGAGCTGTTTTTT.